A selection of T cell receptor beta chains follows, all from one sample in a study of T cell changes during pregnancy in multiple sclerosis. The assay was immunoSEQ multiplex PCR, and TCRdb's table has in-frame clones only and misses some. In the table there are tens of thousands of clones, approximately 92% of which are singletons. Source: peripheral blood, taken after pregnancy. All receptors derive from a female donor with multiple sclerosis, enrolled in a pregnancy study. Each CDR3 is given with its conserved first and last residue. A D gene is named only where the DNA matches it firmly. The listing skips clone size in some rows; elsewhere it reads once, few, many or a size class.

clone size: .; V gene: TRBV7-2; D gene: .; J gene: TRBJ2-7; CDR3 DNA: TGTGCCAGCAGTCTCGGCAGGGTCTACGAGCAGTACTTC; CDR3 protein: CASSLGRVYEQYF
clone size: .; V gene: TRBV5-1; D gene: TRBD1; J gene: TRBJ1-1; CDR3 DNA: TGCGCCAGCAGCCCCGACAGGGTTAGGAGAACTGAAGCTTTCTTT; CDR3 protein: CASSPDRVRRTEAFF
clone size: .; V gene: TRBV7-2; D gene: .; J gene: TRBJ1-2; CDR3 DNA: TGTGCCAGCAGCTTAGTTCTCTATGGCTACACCTTC; CDR3 protein: CASSLVLYGYTF
clone size: .; V gene: TRBV5-6; D gene: TRBD1; J gene: TRBJ2-3; CDR3 DNA: TGTGCCAGCAGCTCACAGGGGGCTGACACAGATACGCAGTATTTT; CDR3 protein: CASSSQGADTDTQYF
clone size: .; V gene: TRBV30; D gene: TRBD1; J gene: TRBJ1-3; CDR3 DNA: TGTGCCTGGAGGGACAGGGGGCGGGGAGGAAACACCATATATTTT; CDR3 protein: CAWRDRGRGGNTIYF
clone size: .; V gene: TRBV5-1; D gene: .; J gene: TRBJ2-5; CDR3 DNA: TGCGCCAGCACCCGGGGGATAGGGGACCTAGGAGAGACCCAGTACTTC; CDR3 protein: CASTRGIGDLGETQYF
clone size: .; V gene: TRBV7-9; D gene: TRBD2; J gene: TRBJ2-1; CDR3 DNA: TGTGCCAGCAGCGCCCTAGCGGGGGTCGGGAATGAGCAGTTCTTC; CDR3 protein: CASSALAGVGNEQFF
clone size: once; V gene: TRBV6-5; D gene: TRBD2; J gene: TRBJ2-7; CDR3 DNA: TGTGCCAGCAGTTACTCGGGGGGGGAAGGCGGGGGCGAGCAGTACTTC; CDR3 protein: CASSYSGGEGGGEQYF
clone size: few; V gene: TRBV27; D gene: .; J gene: TRBJ1-2; CDR3 DNA: TGTGCCAGCAGTTTATCGTCCAGTTATGGCTACACCTTC; CDR3 protein: CASSLSSSYGYTF
clone size: .; V gene: TRBV4-2; D gene: .; J gene: TRBJ1-1; CDR3 DNA: TGTGCCAGCAGCCAAGATTACGGGAAGGGTAGTGCTGAAGCTTTCTTT; CDR3 protein: CASSQDYGKGSAEAFF
clone size: .; V gene: TRBV27; D gene: .; J gene: TRBJ2-5; CDR3 DNA: TGTGCCAGCAGTTCCACTTCTGACACGGCGGGGACCCAGTACTTC; CDR3 protein: CASSSTSDTAGTQYF
clone size: .; V gene: TRBV7-6; D gene: .; J gene: TRBJ2-7; CDR3 DNA: TGTGCCAGCAGCTCCCGCAGGGGAGACGAGCAGTACTTC; CDR3 protein: CASSSRRGDEQYF